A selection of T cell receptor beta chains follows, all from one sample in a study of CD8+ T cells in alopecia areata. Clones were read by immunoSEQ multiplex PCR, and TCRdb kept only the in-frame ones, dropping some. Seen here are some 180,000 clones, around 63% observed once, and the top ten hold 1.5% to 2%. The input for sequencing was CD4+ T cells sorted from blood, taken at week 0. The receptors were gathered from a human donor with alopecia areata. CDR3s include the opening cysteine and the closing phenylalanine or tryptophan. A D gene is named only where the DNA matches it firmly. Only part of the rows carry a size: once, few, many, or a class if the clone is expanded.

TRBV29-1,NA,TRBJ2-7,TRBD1,CSVEWDRETYEQYF
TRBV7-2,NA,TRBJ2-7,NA,CASGAGLGAEQYF
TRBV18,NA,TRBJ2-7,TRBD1,CASSPGTESGYEQYF
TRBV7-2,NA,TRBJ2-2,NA,CASSPRWASWGNTGELFF
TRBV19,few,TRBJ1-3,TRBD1,CASRTKSGTEVTYNSGNTIYF
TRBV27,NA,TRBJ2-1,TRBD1,CASRAYGTGTYSEQFF
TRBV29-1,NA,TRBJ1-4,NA,CSVQNSNEKLFF
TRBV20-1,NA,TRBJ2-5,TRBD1,CSAGTAETQYF
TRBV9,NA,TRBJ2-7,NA,CASSPSGVPYEQYF
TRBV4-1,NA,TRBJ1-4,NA,CASSHHRLTNEKLFF